This T cell receptor beta chain was captured in a study of cytomegalovirus exposure and HLA in healthy donors. Whole-study context: A prior analysis found about 120 million unique TCR beta sequences from around 190 million T cells. Most genotyped donors, over 70% of more than 300, had Caucasian-associated genetic ancestry. Whole-study findings and limits: In an earlier analysis, in around 590 donors, most V segments appeared productive either ~87% or ~30% of the time. In presence/absence analyses, roughly uniform sequencing depth across donors was assumed.

The study ran its PCR with 60 Vbeta and 13 Jbeta primers. Method: immunoSEQ multiplex PCR; TCRdb's copy keeps in-frame clones and lacks some. The sample has 70,000 to 100,000 clones; the top ten hold 4.5% to 6.5%. In regard to this clone: As yet, its antigen is unknown.

Germline loops: CDR1 KGHSH, CDR2 LQKENI. V was pared by 3 bases and J by 5 bases, with 19 bases between. The CDR3 spans 16 residues. The source material was PBMCs. This receptor was taken from a girl aged 10-17 years in good health and CMV-seropositive. V and J are TRBV18 and TRBJ1-2; perhaps TRBD1 as D (5 bases). Here the CDR3 reads CASSPIPRTKEYGYTF. The CDR3, as DNA: TGTGCCAGCTCACCGATACCAAGGACAAAAGAATATGGCTACACCTTC. Drawing the rest from reference TRBV18 and TRBJ1-2, the complete variable domain is NAGVMQNPRHLVRRRGQEARLRCSPMKGHSHVYWYRQLPEEGLKFMVYLQKENIIDESGMPKERFSAEFPKEGPSILRIQQVVRGDSAAYFCASSPIPRTKEYGYTFGSGTRLTVV.